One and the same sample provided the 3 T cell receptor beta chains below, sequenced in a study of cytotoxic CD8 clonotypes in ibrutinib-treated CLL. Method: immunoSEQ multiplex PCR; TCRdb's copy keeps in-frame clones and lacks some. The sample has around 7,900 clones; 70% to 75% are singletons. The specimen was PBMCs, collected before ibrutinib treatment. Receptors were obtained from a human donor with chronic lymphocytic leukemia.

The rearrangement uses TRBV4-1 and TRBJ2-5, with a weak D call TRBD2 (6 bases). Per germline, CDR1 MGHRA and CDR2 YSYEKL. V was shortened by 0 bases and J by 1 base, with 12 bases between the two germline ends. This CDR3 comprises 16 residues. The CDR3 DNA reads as TGCGCCAGCAGCCAAGAATCGGGACTCAGCCAAGAGACCCAGTACTTC. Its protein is CASSQESGLSQETQYF.

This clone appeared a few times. This CDR3 is CASSFSTGVGGYTF. In DNA, the CDR3 is TGTGCCAGCAGTTTCTCGACAGGGGTGGGCGGCTACACCTTC. The chain employs TRBV28 and TRBJ1-2, with 8 bases lining up with TRBD1. CDR1 is MDHEN and CDR2 is SYDVKM in the germline V gene. V shed 3 bases, J shed 8 bases, and the junction held 8 bases outside the gene matches. The CDR3 extends over 14 amino acids.

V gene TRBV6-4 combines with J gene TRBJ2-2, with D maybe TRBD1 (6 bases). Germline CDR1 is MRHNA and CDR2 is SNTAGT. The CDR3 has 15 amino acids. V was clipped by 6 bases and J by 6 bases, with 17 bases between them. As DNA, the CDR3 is TGTGCCAGCAGCCAAGCGATGGGGGCCGCCGGGGAGCTGTTTTTT. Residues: CASSQAMGAAGELFF.